This entry is about one T cell receptor beta chain. Antigen unknown. This sample is drawn from a study of T cell responses to AZD1222 COVID-19 vaccine. Study conclusions and caveats: Two AZD1222 administrations were followed by greater Spike-specific TCR breadth and depth. Reports indicate that nearly half of spike-specific TCRs are directed at unmutated variant regions.

The repertoire was sequenced with immunoSEQ multiplex PCR; TCRdb's copy has only in-frame clones and lacks some. The table has over 120,000 clones, more than 70% seen once. V was trimmed by 0 bases and J by 7 bases, leaving 19 bases between them. Germline CDR1 and CDR2: SGHNT and YYREEE (reference sequence). CDR3 length: 17 amino acids. The V and J genes are TRBV5-4 and TRBJ2-2, with D possibly matching TRBD2 (6 bases). The sample here was peripheral blood, taken 28 days after the second AZD1222 dose. This TCR derives from an adult who received the AZD1222 COVID-19 vaccine. The DNA for the CDR3 is TGTGCCAGCAGCTTGGACGAAACGGGACTCTTAAGCGGGGAGCTGTTTTTT. Residues: CASSLDETGLLSGELFF.